The 27 T cell receptor beta chains listed next were all sequenced from one sample in a study of blood T cell repertoires in COVID-19. This table comes from immunoSEQ multiplex PCR, and its TCRdb copy is limited to in-frame clones, with some not included. The top ten clones hold 4.5% to 5% of a sample with 200,000 to 250,000 clones, 82% of them seen once. Specimen: peripheral blood. The receptor set was obtained from a woman of 80 years or more with active or convalescent COVID-19.

This sequence joins TRBV15 and TRBJ1-5; the D gene is possibly TRBD1 (6 bases). Per germline, CDR1 LNHNV and CDR2 YYDKDF (reference sequence). V was shortened by 0 bases and J by 5 bases, with 11 bases between the two germline ends. This CDR3 has 15 amino acids. CDR3 DNA sequence: TGTGCCACCAGCAGAGAATTGGCAGGGGATCAGCCCCAGCATTTT. It is translated as CATSRELAGDQPQHF.

A remark on this clone: The same CDR3 can be traced to other DNA sequences in this sample. The rearrangement uses TRBV28 and TRBJ2-7; D is ambiguous. This CDR3 has 11 amino acids. Germline V gene sequence: CDR1 MDHEN, CDR2 SYDVKM. V was cut by 3 bases and J by 4 bases, with 4 bases left in between. The CDR3 is CASSLRYEQYF. The CDR3 bases are TGTGCCAGCAGTTTGAGATACGAGCAGTACTTC.

This clone has a single count. This chain uses TRBV7-7 with TRBJ2-1; D perhaps matches TRBD2 (5 bases). With 1 base removed from V and 3 bases from J, the gap between germline ends came to 13 bases. The CDR3 covers 16 residues. CDR1 and CDR2 (germline): SSHAT, FNYEAQ (reference sequence). This chain's CDR3 is CASSLGGLAGYNEQFF. The CDR3 region has the DNA TGTGCCAGCAGCTTAGGGGGTCTCGCGGGCTACAATGAGCAGTTCTTC.

V gene TRBV5-1 combines with J gene TRBJ2-7; 7 nucleotides agree with TRBD2. This CDR3 spans 15 amino acids. CDR1 and CDR2 from the germline V gene are SGHRS and YFSETQ. The ends lost 2 bases at V and 2 bases at J; junction bases unmatched: 7. DNA of the CDR3: TGCGCCAGCAGCTTATTGGCTAGCGGCACCTACGAGCAGTACTTC. Translation gives CASSLLASGTYEQYF. Full variable domain (missing parts from reference TRBV5-1 and TRBJ2-7): KAGVTQTPRYLIKTRGQQVTLSCSPISGHRSVSWYQQTPGQGLQFLFEYFSETQRNKGNFPGRFSGRQFSNSRSEMNVSTLELGDSALYLCASSLLASGTYEQYFGPGTRLTVT.

The V gene is TRBV10-3, the J gene TRBJ1-6; 9 bases map to TRBD1. The germline CDR1 and CDR2 sequences are ENHRY and SYGVKD. This CDR3 has 16 residues. V lost 1 base and J lost 10; bases outside the gene matches: 8. In DNA, the CDR3 is TGTGCCATCAGTGAGTGGGTGGGACAGGGCTGGTCACCCCTCCACTTT. Amino acid sequence: CAISEWVGQGWSPLHF.

This chain joins TRBV7-2 and TRBJ1-6, with 9 bases fitting TRBD1. Per the germline V gene, CDR1 is SGHTA and CDR2 is FQGNSA. The ends lost 8 bases at V and 7 bases at J; junction bases unmatched: 3. The CDR3 is made up of 13 amino acids. In nucleotides, the CDR3 is TGTGCCAGCCGCGGGACAGGGAATTCACCCCTCCACTTT. It translates to CASRGTGNSPLHF.

V is TRBV6-5 and J is TRBJ2-1; 9 bases agree with TRBD2. The V and J ends lost 6 bases and 10 bases, in that order; junction bases with no gene match: 10. The CDR3 spans 14 residues. Per germline, CDR1 MNHEY and CDR2 SVGAGI. The CDR3 protein is CASSDYSGSGEQFF. Here the CDR3 DNA reads TGTGCCAGCAGCGATTATAGCGGGAGCGGGGAGCAGTTCTTC.

The chain uses TRBV18 and TRBJ2-7, with 11 nucleotides matching TRBD2. Germline V lookup: CDR1 KGHSH, CDR2 LQKENI. Germline trimming cut 3 bases from V and 3 bases from J; bases unmatched to any gene: 4. The CDR3 is 15 residues long. In DNA, the CDR3 is TGTGCCAGCTCACCGACTAGCGGGAACTACTACGAGCAGTACTTC. It is translated as CASSPTSGNYYEQYF.

This rearrangement joins TRBV5-1 to TRBJ1-1, with D hard to call. Germline V lookup: CDR1 SGHRS, CDR2 YFSETQ. The V gene lost 4 bases and the J gene lost 5 bases, with 12 bases spanning the gap. CDR3 length: 13 amino acids. The CDR3: CASSTRTVTEAFF. The DNA of the CDR3 is TGCGCCAGCAGCACCCGAACGGTAACTGAAGCTTTCTTT.

The chain couples TRBV18 to TRBJ1-1, with D tentatively TRBD1 (6 bases). V was clipped by 4 bases and J by 2 bases, with 23 bases between them. The germline V gene has CDR1 KGHSH and CDR2 LQKENI. The CDR3 is made up of 18 amino acids. The CDR3 loop is CASSRIGVRVGGNTEAFF. Here the CDR3 DNA reads TGTGCCAGCTCACGGATCGGGGTGCGGGTAGGGGGAAACACTGAAGCTTTCTTT.

The rearrangement links TRBV5-1 to TRBJ2-1; TRBD2 is a possible D gene (5 bases). This CDR3 contains 13 residues. Germline CDR1 and CDR2: SGHRS and YFSETQ. V was trimmed by 1 base and J by 4 bases, leaving 6 bases between them. The CDR3 reads CASSLRGYNEQFF. The CDR3 DNA follows: TGCGCCAGCAGCTTGCGGGGTTACAATGAGCAGTTCTTC.

V and J are TRBV12-3 or TRBV12-4 and TRBJ1-5; D is unresolved. Trimming shortened V by 4 bases and J by 5 bases, and 6 bases separated the two germline ends. CDR3 length: 12 residues. Written as DNA, the CDR3 is TGTGCCAGCAGTTCCGTTTATCAGCCCCAGCATTTT. Its translation: CASSSVYQPQHF.

The V and J genes are TRBV5-1 and TRBJ1-2; TRBD1 agrees at 8 bases. The germline gives CDR1 SGHRS, CDR2 YFSETQ. The length of the CDR3 is 13 residues. The V and J ends lost 6 bases and 3 bases, in that order; junction bases with no gene match: 4. CDR3 DNA sequence: TGCGCCAGCACAGGACAGGGCCACTATGGCTACACCTTC. Translation: CASTGQGHYGYTF.

The chain carries TRBV3-1 (or the pseudogene TRBV3-2) and TRBJ2-7; 8 bases are shared with TRBD2. Trimming removed 4 bases from V and 5 bases from J; junction bases left unmatched: 10. The CDR3 covers 15 residues. Looked up from germline, CDR1 is LGHDT and CDR2 is YNNKEL (reference sequence). CDR3 loop: CASSPSSGSFDEQYF. The DNA for the CDR3 is TGTGCCAGCAGCCCGTCGAGCGGGAGCTTCGACGAGCAGTACTTC.

The genes are TRBV19 and TRBJ1-1; D might be TRBD1 (5 bases). The germline gives CDR1 LNHDA, CDR2 SQIVND (reference sequence). V was pared by 4 bases and J by 5 bases, with 17 bases between. This CDR3 has 15 residues. The CDR3 DNA reads as TGTGCCAGTAGTACCGCCCAGGGCGGTAGGACTGAAGCTTTCTTT. It is translated as CASSTAQGGRTEAFF.

The rearrangement uses TRBV15 and TRBJ1-5; D unclear. Germline assignment: CDR1 LNHNV and CDR2 YYDKDF (reference sequence). The CDR3 has 15 residues. V dropped 0 bases and J dropped 6 bases, with 12 bases sitting between them. The CDR3 loop reads CATSRETGFGQPQHF. The CDR3 DNA reads as TGTGCCACCAGCAGAGAAACGGGATTCGGTCAGCCCCAGCATTTT.

This clone has a single count. The V gene is TRBV5-5, the J gene TRBJ1-4; 7 positions match TRBD1. J lost 8 bases, V lost 4 bases, and 8 bases had no gene match. Per germline, CDR1 SGHKS and CDR2 YYEKEE (reference sequence). The CDR3 is 14 residues long. In nucleotides, the CDR3 is TGTGCCAGCAGCCTGGACAGGTTAATGGAAAAACTGTTTTTT. Protein sequence: CASSLDRLMEKLFF. The full variable domain, rest sourced from reference TRBV5-5 and TRBJ1-4, is DAGVTQSPTHLIKTRGQQVTLRCSPISGHKSVSWYQQVLGQGPQFIFQYYEKEERGRGNFPDRFSARQFPNYSSELNVNALLLGDSALYLCASSLDRLMEKLFFGSGTQLSVL.

The chain uses TRBV6-4 and TRBJ2-7; the match to TRBD1 covers 9 bases. This CDR3 spans 15 amino acids. With V trimmed by 7 bases and J by 4 bases, 11 bases remained unmatched. The germline V gene has CDR1 MRHNA and CDR2 SNTAGT. CDR3 loop: CASTHKGQGNYEQYF. The CDR3 bases are TGTGCCAGCACCCACAAAGGACAGGGGAATTACGAGCAGTACTTC.

The rearrangement uses TRBV23-1 and TRBJ2-4; TRBD1 might be the D (6 bases). TRBV23-1 is labeled an ORF, and its function is uncertain. Trimming removed 1 base from V and 4 bases from J, with 8 bases in between. The CDR3 length is 14 residues. The CDR3 region is CASSQFGQKNIQYF. CDR3 DNA sequence: TGCGCCAGCAGTCAATTTGGACAGAAAAACATTCAGTACTTC.

The CDR3 nucleotides are TGTGCCACCAGTGACGCCGGACTAGCGGGAGGAACCGGGGAGCTGTTTTTT. Translating gives CATSDAGLAGGTGELFF. V usage is TRBV24-1 and J usage is TRBJ2-2; 14 bases map to TRBD2. The CDR3 has 17 residues. CDR1 and CDR2 from the germline V gene are KGHDR and SFDVKD. J was trimmed by 5 bases and V by 4 bases; bases with no gene match: 5.

The chain carries TRBV5-1 and TRBJ2-5; tentatively, D is TRBD2 (7 bases). CDR3 size: 14 residues. The germline V gene has CDR1 SGHRS and CDR2 YFSETQ. Trimming removed 4 bases at V and 5 bases at J, with 15 bases between. The CDR3 here is CASSRNREGETQYF. The CDR3 DNA follows: TGCGCCAGCAGCCGAAACAGGGAGGGCGAGACCCAGTACTTC.

The genes are TRBV10-2 and TRBJ1-5; weak D call: TRBD1 (6 bases). The CDR3 sequence is 14 residues long. V lost 3 bases and J lost 4, with 10 bases in between. The germline V gene has CDR1 WSHSY and CDR2 SAAADI. The CDR3 region is CASSEVQGNQPQHF. CDR3 coding DNA: TGCGCCAGCAGTGAAGTGCAGGGGAATCAGCCCCAGCATTTT.

The chain couples TRBV3-1 (or the pseudogene TRBV3-2) to TRBJ1-5; D might be TRBD1 (6 bases). Germline V gene data show CDR1 as LGHDT and CDR2 as YNNKEL (reference sequence). This CDR3 has 14 residues. The germline V and J ends were trimmed by 5 bases and 7 bases, with 15 bases remaining between them. The CDR3 region has the DNA TGTGCCAGCAGCTTCAGCGGGGGACAACAGCCCCAGCATTTT. As protein: CASSFSGGQQPQHF.

The chain joins TRBV21-1 to TRBJ1-1; the table gives TRBD1 as D, unverified against the DNA. TRBV21-1 has pseudogene status. CDR3 length: 14 amino acids. CDR3 DNA sequence: TGTGCCAGCAGCAAAGAACAGGGGCACACTGAAGCTTTCTTT. Translated: CASSKEQGHTEAFF.

The rearrangement links TRBV5-1 to TRBJ2-3, with 9 bases matching TRBD1. The CDR3 is made up of 14 amino acids. In germline, CDR1 is SGHRS, CDR2 YFSETQ. V shed 4 bases, J shed 3 bases, and the junction held 3 bases outside the gene matches. CDR3 bases: TGCGCCAGCAGCCATGACAGGGGGACAGATACGCAGTATTTT. This translates into CASSHDRGTDTQYF.

V and J are TRBV7-9 and TRBJ1-1; TRBD1 matches 8 bases. There are 14 residues in the CDR3. Germline loops: CDR1 SEHNR, CDR2 FQNEAQ (reference sequence). Trimming took 6 bases from V and 3 from J; bases not matched to a gene: 6. The CDR3 DNA sequence: TGTGCCAGCAGTCAACAGGGGGGGCACACTGAAGCTTTCTTT. Its protein is CASSQQGGHTEAFF.

This clone was seen once. This chain uses TRBV6-5 with TRBJ2-7; a weak D match, TRBD1 (6 bases). Trimming stripped 8 bases from V and 6 bases from J, with 20 bases between. Germline V gives CDR1 MNHEY, CDR2 SVGAGI. The CDR3 length is 14 residues. Here the CDR3 reads CASGQLRGPGEQYF. The CDR3 DNA sequence: TGTGCCAGCGGACAACTCAGGGGTCCAGGCGAGCAGTACTTC.